These 18 T cell receptor beta chains were all obtained from the same sample, sequenced in a study of cytomegalovirus exposure and HLA in healthy donors. Vbeta (60) and Jbeta (13) primers were used in the PCR. The table came from immunoSEQ multiplex PCR; TCRdb's copy has only in-frame clones and leaves some out. The repertoire has 90,000 to 100,000 clones, approximately 76% of them found once; the top ten carry about 2%. Sample: PBMCs. These receptors were collected from a man aged 35 to 55 in good health and CMV-seronegative.

This rearrangement joins TRBV5-4 to TRBJ2-7; D call uncertain. The germline CDR1 and CDR2 sequences are SGHNT and YYREEE (reference sequence). Between the trimmed V and J ends, which lost 3 bases and 3 bases, there was a span of 10 bases. The length of the CDR3 is 13 residues. The CDR3 sequence is CASSSLEDYEQYF. The CDR3 DNA is TGTGCCAGCAGCTCACTCGAGGACTACGAGCAGTACTTC.

This clone has just one count. This chain uses TRBV25-1 with TRBJ2-1; D is possibly TRBD1 (6 bases). The germline V and J ends were trimmed by 6 bases and 2 bases, with 14 bases remaining between them. CDR1 is MGHDK and CDR2 is SYGVNS in the germline V gene. There are 15 residues in the CDR3. In DNA, the CDR3 is TGTGCCAGCAGGGAAAGGACAGCCCCCTACAATGAGCAGTTCTTC. Its protein product is CASRERTAPYNEQFF. Using reference TRBV25-1 and TRBJ2-1 for the parts outside the CDR3, the full variable domain is EADIYQTPRYLVIGTGKKITLECSQTMGHDKMYWYQQDPGMELHLIHYSYGVNSTEKGDLSSESTVSRIRTEHFPLTLESARPSHTSQYLCASRERTAPYNEQFFGPGTRLTVL.

The chain employs TRBV18 and TRBJ1-3; 7 nucleotides match TRBD1. J lost 2 bases, V lost 5 bases, and 3 bases had no gene match. The germline V gene encodes CDR1 KGHSH and CDR2 LQKENI. The CDR3 extends over 14 amino acids. CDR3 region: CASSAGGTGNTIYF. The CDR3 DNA is TGTGCCAGCTCAGCAGGGGGAACTGGAAACACCATATATTTT.

The rearrangement uses TRBV6-5 and TRBJ2-2; TRBD1 matches 10 bases. CDR3 length equals 14 residues. V trimming: 7 bases; J trimming: 3 bases; junction bases outside the gene matches: 2. In germline, CDR1 is MNHEY, CDR2 SVGAGI. As DNA, the CDR3 is TGTGCCAGCATGGGGACAGGGGACACCGGGGAGCTGTTTTTT. The encoded protein is CASMGTGDTGELFF.

The chain uses TRBV7-7 and TRBJ2-6; D uncertain. The CDR3 loop spans 17 amino acids. The germline V gene encodes CDR1 SSHAT and CDR2 FNYEAQ (reference sequence). V was trimmed by 3 bases and J by 0 bases, leaving 12 bases between them. CDR3 sequence reads: CASSFLWALSGANVLTF. The CDR3 DNA reads TGTGCCAGCAGCTTTTTGTGGGCCCTCTCTGGGGCCAACGTCCTGACTTTC.

This rearrangement joins TRBV21-1 to TRBJ2-5; TRBD1 is the table's D call, not checked against the DNA. TRBV21-1 constitutes a pseudogene. CDR3 size: 18 residues. The CDR3 DNA reads as TGTGCCAGCAGCAAAGCAGGACAGTTTTCCCGCCGGCGAGAGACCCAGTACTTC. It translates to CASSKAGQFSRRRETQYF.

The table lists this clone with a few counts. The rearrangement links TRBV28 to TRBJ1-2; tentatively, D is TRBD1 (5 bases). The CDR3 contains 13 residues. V lost 10 bases, J lost 3 bases, and 15 bases lay in between. CDR1 and CDR2 (germline): MDHEN, SYDVKM. The CDR3 reads CATTQGLHYGYTF. For the CDR3, the DNA is TGTGCCACCACTCAGGGTTTGCACTATGGCTACACCTTC.

The V gene is TRBV9, the J gene TRBJ1-1, with 8 positions matching TRBD1. This CDR3 spans 15 amino acids. V lost 3 bases to trimming and J lost 8 bases; unmatched junction nucleotides: 12. The V gene's germline CDR1 is SGDLS and CDR2 YYNGEE. The CDR3 region has the DNA TGTGCCAGCAGCGCCGCACCGACAGGGGAGACGGAAGCTTTCTTT. Residues: CASSAAPTGETEAFF.

The CDR3 sequence is CASSYRDRNQPQHF. CDR3 bases: TGTGCCAGTAGTTATCGTGACAGAAATCAGCCCCAGCATTTT. This chain connects TRBV19 to TRBJ1-5; possible D gene TRBD1, 5 bases. Trimming stripped 5 bases from V and 4 bases from J, with 12 bases between. Germline V gene sequence: CDR1 LNHDA, CDR2 SQIVND (reference sequence). The CDR3 length is 14 residues. Full variable domain (rest looked up from reference TRBV19 and TRBJ1-5): DGGITQSPKYLFRKEGQNVTLSCEQNLNHDAMYWYRQDPGQGLRLIYYSQIVNDFQKGDIAEGYSVSREKKESFPLTVTSAQKNPTAFYLCASSYRDRNQPQHFGDGTRLSIL.

The CDR3 sequence is CASSQESGSPLHF. The CDR3 DNA follows: TGCGCCAGCAGCCAAGAGTCAGGGTCACCCCTCCACTTT. The V call is TRBV4-3, the J call TRBJ1-6, with TRBD1 as a possible D gene (5 bases). Trimming removed 0 bases from V and 10 bases from J, with 7 bases in between. In germline, CDR1 is LGHNA, CDR2 YSLEER. The CDR3 is 13 residues long.

The chain is built from TRBV19 and TRBJ1-6; TRBD1 aligns across 7 bases. V was clipped by 3 bases and J by 8 bases; unmatched bases: 4. The CDR3 extends over 14 amino acids. Germline V gene sequence: CDR1 LNHDA, CDR2 SQIVND (reference sequence). CDR3 in amino acids: CASSIRQGDSPLHF. In nucleotides, the CDR3 is TGTGCCAGTAGTATCCGGCAGGGGGATTCACCCCTCCACTTT. Supplemented by reference TRBV19 and TRBJ1-6, the full variable domain reads DGGITQSPKYLFRKEGQNVTLSCEQNLNHDAMYWYRQDPGQGLRLIYYSQIVNDFQKGDIAEGYSVSREKKESFPLTVTSAQKNPTAFYLCASSIRQGDSPLHFGNGTRLTVT.

This clone appeared a few times. The chain is built from TRBV4-2 and TRBJ2-3; D may be TRBD2 (5 bases). Trimming shortened V by 7 bases and J by 4 bases, and 9 bases separated the two germline ends. CDR1 and CDR2 (germline): LGHNA, YNFKEQ. The CDR3 contains 12 residues. The CDR3 here is CASTSIADTQYF. The DNA of the CDR3 is TGTGCCAGCACTAGCATCGCAGATACGCAGTATTTT.

This chain joins TRBV7-9 and TRBJ1-1; D possibly corresponds to TRBD1 (5 bases). Trimming shortened V by 5 bases and J by 1 base, and 14 bases separated the two germline ends. The germline V gene encodes CDR1 SEHNR and CDR2 FQNEAQ (reference sequence). The CDR3 is made up of 15 amino acids. The CDR3 DNA reads TGTGCCAGCAGCCGAGCTGACAGCACGAACACTGAAGCTTTCTTT. It specifies CASSRADSTNTEAFF.

This rearrangement joins TRBV7-9 to TRBJ2-7; 11 nucleotides match TRBD1. The CDR3 sequence is 18 residues long. Germline V CDR1 and CDR2: SEHNR, FQNEAQ (reference sequence). J gave up 5 bases and V 0 bases, and 12 bases lay outside the gene matches. In nucleotides, the CDR3 is TGTGCCAGCAGCTTAGCCCCTCTCCGGGACAGGGGGACTGACGAGCAGTACTTC. Protein sequence: CASSLAPLRDRGTDEQYF.

This clone has just a few counts. At one end, the junction sequence differs from germline, possibly due to a read error. This chain connects TRBV7-9 to TRBJ2-3; 10 bases map to TRBD1. This CDR3 comprises 16 residues. The germline V gene has CDR1 SEHNR and CDR2 FQNEAQ (reference sequence). CDR3 amino acids: CSSSLGQGDITDTQYF. CDR3 nucleotides: TGTTCCAGCAGCTTAGGACAGGGGGATATAACAGATACGCAGTATTTT.

This chain connects TRBV7-2 to TRBJ2-3, with 10 nucleotides matching TRBD2. The J segment lost 2 bases and the V segment lost 11 bases, leaving 7 bases of the junction unmatched. The CDR3 contains 14 residues. Germline lookup yields CDR1 SGHTA and CDR2 FQGNSA. The CDR3 protein is CAGGTSDITDTQYF. The CDR3 bases are TGTGCCGGGGGGACTAGCGATATCACAGATACGCAGTATTTT.

This rearrangement joins TRBV27 to TRBJ1-5, with TRBD1 as a possible D gene (5 bases). Between the trimmed V and J ends, which lost 5 bases and 3 bases, there was a span of 11 bases. This CDR3 is 14 amino acids long. The germline V gene encodes CDR1 MNHEY and CDR2 SMNVEV (reference sequence). The CDR3: CASSHPGLNQPQHF. The CDR3 bases are TGTGCCAGCAGTCACCCGGGACTCAATCAGCCCCAGCATTTT.

The count of this clone is one. V gene TRBV7-8 combines with J gene TRBJ2-5; D may be TRBD1 (5 bases). The J call is in doubt because the DNA end fits TRBJ2-7 better. The CDR3 is 12 residues long. Germline V gene sequence: CDR1 SGHVS, CDR2 FQNEAQ. Written as DNA, the CDR3 is TGTGCCAGCAGCTCACAGGACTACGAGCAGTACTTC. It codes for CASSSQDYEQYF.